This passage covers 25 T cell receptor beta chains from one sample sequenced in a study of T cells in Graves' hyperthyroidism and ophthalmopathy. Amplification of TCR beta CDR3 regions used RNA as the template. RT-PCR in the first round (using the HTBI primer set) targeted the TCR CDR3. TCRdb recomputed calls from the multiplex PCR reads with MiXCR, one row per CDR3 protein. The sample yields 300,000 to 450,000 distinct CDR3 sequences, about a sixth seen once. The sequenced sample consisted of blood. The receptors were gathered from a woman aged 40 to 50 with Graves' ophthalmopathy.

This clonotype was seen a few times. Compared with germline, one end of the junction differs, possibly owing to a read error. This chain connects TRBV7-2 to TRBJ2-5, with 8 positions matching TRBD1. The CDR3 is 15 residues long. From germline, CDR1 is SGHTA and CDR2 FQGNSA. CDR3 nucleotide sequence: TGTGCCAGCAGCTTCGTGGACAGGGCCCAAGAGACTCAGTACTTC. Its protein is CASSFVDRAQETQYF.

There are many counts of this clonotype. This sequence joins TRBV20-1 and TRBJ2-7; 11 positions agree with TRBD2. Germline V gene sequence: CDR1 DFQATT, CDR2 SNEGSKA (reference sequence). The CDR3 runs 15 residues. V trimming: 4 bases; J trimming: 0 bases; junction bases outside the gene matches: 5. In nucleotides, the CDR3 is TGCAGTGCTACGGGGACTAGCGGTGACTCCTACGAGCAGTACTTC. This sequence encodes CSATGTSGDSYEQYF.

The table lists this clonotype with many counts. The J gene is TRBJ1-2, the V gene TRBV12-3 or TRBV12-4, with D tentatively TRBD1 (6 bases). This CDR3 contains 12 residues. V lost 5 bases and J lost 8, with 12 bases in between. CDR3 nucleotide sequence: TGTGCCAGCAGTACGGGGGCTGGCGGCTACACCTTC. This gives the protein CASSTGAGGYTF.

This clonotype was picked up many times. V and J are TRBV27 and TRBJ1-2; TRBD1 matches at 7 bases. Unmatched junction bases numbered 2, after V lost 3 bases and J lost 1 base. This CDR3 comprises 14 residues. From germline, CDR1 is MNHEY and CDR2 SMNVEV (reference sequence). CDR3 region: CASSFQGDNYGYTF. CDR3 bases: TGTGCCAGCAGTTTTCAGGGGGATAACTATGGCTACACCTTC.

This clonotype appeared many times. This sequence joins TRBV27 and TRBJ1-1; 9 nucleotides match TRBD1. Germline CDR1 reads MNHEY; CDR2 reads SMNVEV (reference sequence). The junction had 12 bases not matched to a gene; V was cut back by 4 bases and J by 9 bases. The CDR3 is made up of 15 amino acids. CDR3 DNA sequence: TGTGCCAGCAGTTACGGGACCACAGGGGGCTCTCAAGCTTTCTTT. Translation: CASSYGTTGGSQAFF.

The CDR3 spells CASSLRQGFETQYF. In nucleotides, the CDR3 is TGCGCCAGCAGCTTACGACAGGGATTCGAGACCCAGTACTTC. V usage is TRBV5-1 and J usage is TRBJ2-5; 7 nucleotides line up with TRBD1. V shed 2 bases and J 5 bases; nucleotides not matched to a gene: 6. Germline assignment: CDR1 SGHRS and CDR2 YFSETQ. The CDR3 length is 14 residues.

In this sample, this clonotype turned up a few times. This sequence may be a read error, since a much larger clone differs from it by one base. The CDR3 nucleotides read TGTGTCATAATAGCGGGGGGGTCTGGGGCCAACGTCCTGACTTTC. This sequence encodes CVIIAGGSGANVLTF. This rearrangement joins TRBV12-3 or TRBV12-4 to TRBJ2-6; 11 bases line up with TRBD2. The CDR3 covers 15 residues.

This clonotype has ten or more counts. V gene TRBV27 combines with J gene TRBJ2-7, with TRBD2 matching over 14 bases. The germline gives CDR1 MNHEY, CDR2 SMNVEV (reference sequence). With V trimmed by 4 bases and J by 2 bases, 4 bases remained unmatched. This CDR3 contains 16 residues. CDR3 bases: TGTGCCAGCAGTTCCAGACTAGCGGGAGGGACCTACGAGCAGTACTTC. Translating gives CASSSRLAGGTYEQYF.

This clonotype was counted a few times. The rearrangement joins TRBV4-1 to TRBJ2-7; D gene unclear. CDR1 is MGHRA and CDR2 is YSYEKL in the germline V gene. V gave up 0 bases and J gave up 7 bases, with 16 bases separating them. The CDR3 length is 15 residues. The CDR3 sequence is CASSQDRAIAREQYF. In DNA, the CDR3 is TGCGCCAGCAGCCAAGATCGAGCTATCGCGCGGGAGCAGTACTTC.

This clonotype was observed many times. The rearrangement joins TRBV6-6 to TRBJ2-7; the D gene is possibly TRBD2 (6 bases). Germline V gives CDR1 MNHNY, CDR2 SVGAGI (reference sequence). V was shortened by 8 bases and J by 2 bases, with 10 bases between the two germline ends. CDR3 length: 12 amino acids. CDR3 loop: CASRGGTYEQYF. In DNA form, the CDR3 reads TGTGCCAGCCGGGGAGGAACCTACGAGCAGTACTTC.

This clonotype showed up many times. The rearrangement links TRBV15 to TRBJ1-2, with unresolved D. Germline V CDR1 and CDR2: LNHNV, YYDKDF (reference sequence). Trimming left V 2 bases short and J 8 bases short, with 9 bases between. The CDR3 is 12 amino acids. The CDR3 is CATSRNGGGYTF. CDR3 in DNA: TGTGCCACCAGCAGAAACGGAGGAGGCTACACCTTC.

Many counts were recorded for this clonotype. The chain couples TRBV18 to TRBJ2-7; D is unresolved. Germline lookup yields CDR1 KGHSH and CDR2 LQKENI. The CDR3 extends over 16 amino acids. V was shortened by 3 bases and J by 6 bases, with 21 bases between the two germline ends. The CDR3 loop is CASSPNSRAGFSEQYF. Here the CDR3 DNA reads TGTGCCAGCTCACCGAATTCTAGAGCAGGTTTTTCCGAGCAGTACTTC.

The V gene is TRBV10-3, the J gene TRBJ2-2, with D perhaps TRBD2 (6 bases). V shed 11 bases and J shed 4 bases, with 23 bases lying between them. Germline CDR1 is ENHRY and CDR2 is SYGVKD. The CDR3 has 16 residues. Here the CDR3 reads CAAREGGGKFTGELFF. CDR3 nucleotides: TGTGCCGCCCGGGAAGGTGGCGGGAAATTCACCGGGGAGCTGTTTTTT.

This clonotype has at least ten counts. The chain employs TRBV10-2 and TRBJ2-2, with no clear D. V was pared by 1 base and J by 7 bases, with 16 bases between. The CDR3 is 16 residues long. Germline V CDR1 and CDR2: WSHSY, SAAADI. The CDR3 DNA is TGCGCCAGCAGTGAGTTTACCACAACGCTGGGCGGGGAGCTGTTTTTT. Translation gives CASSEFTTTLGGELFF.

This clonotype appeared once. The J gene is TRBJ2-7, the V gene TRBV28, with D unclear. The V end lost 2 bases, the J end lost 3 bases, and 8 bases lay between the germline ends. This CDR3 spans 13 amino acids. Germline assignment: CDR1 MDHEN and CDR2 SYDVKM. The DNA for the CDR3 is TGTGCCAGCAGTTTACTCTGGGGCTACGAGCAGTACTTC. Translated: CASSLLWGYEQYF.

This clonotype showed up many times. The chain carries TRBV2 and TRBJ2-5; D might be TRBD1 (5 bases). This CDR3 has 12 residues. Trimming pared 10 bases from V and 4 bases from J, leaving 13 bases between. Looked up from germline, CDR1 is SNHLY and CDR2 is FYNNEI. The CDR3 protein is CAIRRGGETQYF. CDR3 in DNA: TGTGCCATCAGAAGGGGTGGAGAGACCCAGTACTTC.

This clonotype occurred many times. V is TRBV6-5 and J is TRBJ1-3; the D is unclear. In germline, CDR1 is MNHEY, CDR2 SVGAGI. Trimming shortened V by 0 bases and J by 0 bases, and 9 bases separated the two germline ends. The CDR3 spans 16 residues. The CDR3 here is CASSYSMVFSGNTIYF. In DNA, the CDR3 is TGTGCCAGCAGTTACTCGATGGTGTTCTCTGGAAACACCATATATTTT.

The chain recombines TRBV4-1 with TRBJ2-2; maybe TRBD1 (6 bases). CDR1 and CDR2 (germline): MGHRA, YSYEKL. Trimming left V 2 bases short and J 8 bases short, with 15 bases between. The CDR3 runs 15 residues. The CDR3 loop reads CASSQPHLRGGELFF. The CDR3 region has the DNA TGCGCCAGCAGCCAACCTCATCTCAGGGGAGGGGAGCTGTTTTTT.

This clonotype showed up many times. The chain recombines TRBV12-3 or TRBV12-4 with TRBJ1-1, with TRBD1 identical over 7 bases. This CDR3 comprises 15 residues. The trim removed 4 bases at V and 4 bases at J, leaving 9 bases unmatched. The CDR3 DNA follows: TGTGCCAGCAGTTCGGGGACAGCCAACCCCACTGAAGCTTTCTTT. This sequence encodes CASSSGTANPTEAFF.

This clonotype was counted many times. The rearrangement uses TRBV15 and TRBJ1-1, with TRBD1 identical over 10 bases. V shed 0 bases and J 0 bases; nucleotides not matched to a gene: 1. The CDR3 contains 16 residues. Germline V CDR1 and CDR2: LNHNV, YYDKDF (reference sequence). CDR3 region: CATSREDRGVNTEAFF. The CDR3 nucleotides read TGTGCCACCAGCAGAGAGGACAGGGGGGTGAACACTGAAGCTTTCTTT.

This clonotype appeared many times. The chain is built from TRBV30 and TRBJ2-5; the D gene is possibly TRBD2 (5 bases). There are 13 residues in the CDR3. Between the trimmed V and J ends, which lost 2 bases and 2 bases, there was a span of 9 bases. Germline V gene data show CDR1 as GTSNPN and CDR2 as SVGIG (reference sequence). This chain's CDR3 is CAWSRGLQETQYF. CDR3 sequence (DNA): TGTGCCTGGAGTAGAGGACTGCAAGAGACCCAGTACTTC.

In its sample, this clonotype was seen many times. The chain combines TRBV12-3 or TRBV12-4 with TRBJ1-6; the match to TRBD1 covers 9 bases. With 5 bases clipped from V and 9 bases from J, the junction kept 2 bases outside the gene matches. The CDR3 length is 13 residues. This CDR3 reads CASSGDRASPLHF. The CDR3 region has the DNA TGTGCCAGCAGTGGGGACAGGGCTTCACCCCTCCACTTT.

Many counts were recorded for this clonotype. This rearrangement joins TRBV7-6 to TRBJ2-7, with D unclear. V lost 1 base to trimming and J lost 0 bases, with 7 bases between them. This CDR3 has 14 residues. The germline V gene encodes CDR1 SGHVS and CDR2 FNYEAQ. In DNA, the CDR3 is TGTGCCAGCAGCTTAGAAGGAAGCTCCTACGAGCAGTACTTC. This translates into CASSLEGSSYEQYF.

The sample holds a few counts of this clonotype. The rearrangement uses TRBV6-2 or TRBV6-3 and TRBJ2-7; 7 positions agree with TRBD2. Germline V lookup: CDR1 MNHEY, CDR2 SVGEGT. The CDR3 loop spans 15 amino acids. J gave up 6 bases and V 2 bases, and 10 bases lay outside the gene matches. CDR3 loop: CASSYLQAGKLEQYF. The DNA of the CDR3 is TGTGCCAGCAGTTACCTGCAAGCGGGAAAACTCGAGCAGTACTTC.

This clonotype was detected ten times or more. The chain has TRBV19 and TRBJ1-2; D may be TRBD1 (5 bases). CDR3 length: 15 amino acids. The germline gives CDR1 LNHDA, CDR2 SQIVND (reference sequence). Trimming pared 0 bases from V and 8 bases from J, leaving 16 bases between. The CDR3 loop is CASSIDFGTFEGYTF. The CDR3 DNA sequence: TGTGCCAGTAGTATAGATTTTGGGACGTTCGAGGGCTACACCTTC.